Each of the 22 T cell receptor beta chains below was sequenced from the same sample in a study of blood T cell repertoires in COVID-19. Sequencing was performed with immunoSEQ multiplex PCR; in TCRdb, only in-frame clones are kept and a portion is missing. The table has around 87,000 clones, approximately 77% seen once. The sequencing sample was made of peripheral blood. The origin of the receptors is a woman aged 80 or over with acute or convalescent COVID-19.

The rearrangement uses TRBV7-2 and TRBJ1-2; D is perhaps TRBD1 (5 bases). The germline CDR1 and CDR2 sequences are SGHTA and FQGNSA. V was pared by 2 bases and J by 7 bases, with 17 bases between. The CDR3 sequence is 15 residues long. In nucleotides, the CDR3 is TGTGCCAGCAGCTTATATGCCCCCAGACAGTTTGGCTACACCTTC. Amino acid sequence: CASSLYAPRQFGYTF.

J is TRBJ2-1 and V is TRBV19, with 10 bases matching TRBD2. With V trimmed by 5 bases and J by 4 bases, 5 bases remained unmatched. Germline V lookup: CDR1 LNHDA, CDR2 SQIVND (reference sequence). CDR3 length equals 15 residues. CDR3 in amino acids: CASSQLAGVYNEQFF. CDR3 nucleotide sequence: TGTGCCAGTAGTCAGCTAGCGGGGGTATACAATGAGCAGTTCTTC. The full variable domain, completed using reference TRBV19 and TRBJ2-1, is DGGITQSPKYLFRKEGQNVTLSCEQNLNHDAMYWYRQDPGQGLRLIYYSQIVNDFQKGDIAEGYSVSREKKESFPLTVTSAQKNPTAFYLCASSQLAGVYNEQFFGPGTRLTVL.

The CDR3 DNA reads as TGTGCCAGCAGTTACTCGGCGCGGGAGGGCCGGACCGGGGAGCTGTTTTTT. Encoded protein: CASSYSAREGRTGELFF. V gene TRBV6-2 or TRBV6-3 combines with J gene TRBJ2-2, with 9 nucleotides matching TRBD2. This CDR3 contains 17 residues. J lost 5 bases, V lost 0 bases, and 7 bases had no gene match. Germline values: CDR1 MNHEY, CDR2 SVGEGT.

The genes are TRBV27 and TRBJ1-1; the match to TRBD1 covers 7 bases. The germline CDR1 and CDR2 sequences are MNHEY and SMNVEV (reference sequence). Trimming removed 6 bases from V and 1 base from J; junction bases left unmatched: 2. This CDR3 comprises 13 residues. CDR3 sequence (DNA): TGTGCCAGCAGCTACAGGGGGAACACTGAAGCTTTCTTT. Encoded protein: CASSYRGNTEAFF.

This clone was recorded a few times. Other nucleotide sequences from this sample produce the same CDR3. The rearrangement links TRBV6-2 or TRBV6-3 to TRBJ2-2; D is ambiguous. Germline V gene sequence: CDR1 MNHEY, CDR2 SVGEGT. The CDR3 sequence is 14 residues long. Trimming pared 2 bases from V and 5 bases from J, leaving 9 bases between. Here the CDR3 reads CASSYARNTGELFF. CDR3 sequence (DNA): TGTGCCAGCAGTTACGCGAGGAATACCGGGGAGCTGTTTTTT.

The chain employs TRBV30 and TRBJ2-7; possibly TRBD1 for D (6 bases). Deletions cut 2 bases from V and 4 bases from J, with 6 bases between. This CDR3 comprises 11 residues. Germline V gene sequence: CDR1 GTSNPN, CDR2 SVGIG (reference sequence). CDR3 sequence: CAWSRGYEQYF. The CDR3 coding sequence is TGTGCCTGGAGTAGGGGGTACGAGCAGTACTTC. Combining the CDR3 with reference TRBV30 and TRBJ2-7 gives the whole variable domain SQTIHQWPATLVQPVGSPLSLECTVEGTSNPNLYWYRQAAGRGLQLLFYSVGIGQISSEVPQNLSASRPQDRQFILSSKKLLLSDSGFYLCAWSRGYEQYFGPGTRLTVT.

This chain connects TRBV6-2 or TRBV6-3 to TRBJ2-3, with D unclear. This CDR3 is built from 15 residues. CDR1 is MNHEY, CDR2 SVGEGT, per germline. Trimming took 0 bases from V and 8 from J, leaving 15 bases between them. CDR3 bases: TGTGCCAGCAGTTACTCCTCTTCCCCAGGTAGTACGCAGTATTTT. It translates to CASSYSSSPGSTQYF.

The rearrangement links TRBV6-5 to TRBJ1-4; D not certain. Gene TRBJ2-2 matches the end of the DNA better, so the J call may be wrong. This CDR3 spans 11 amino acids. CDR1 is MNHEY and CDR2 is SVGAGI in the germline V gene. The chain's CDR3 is CASQDGRELFF. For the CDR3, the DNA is TGTGCCAGCCAAGATGGCCGGGAGCTGTTTTTT.

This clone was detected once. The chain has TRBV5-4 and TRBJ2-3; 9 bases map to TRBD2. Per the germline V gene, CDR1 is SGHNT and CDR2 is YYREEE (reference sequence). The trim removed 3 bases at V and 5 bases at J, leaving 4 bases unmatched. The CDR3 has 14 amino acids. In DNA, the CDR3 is TGTGCCAGCAGCTCACTAGCGGGCGGAGATACGCAGTATTTT. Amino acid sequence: CASSSLAGGDTQYF.

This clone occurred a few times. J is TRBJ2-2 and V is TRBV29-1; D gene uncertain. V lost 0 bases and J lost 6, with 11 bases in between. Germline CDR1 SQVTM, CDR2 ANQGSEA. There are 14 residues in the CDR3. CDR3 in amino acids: CSVEDWSPPGELFF. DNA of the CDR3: TGCAGCGTTGAAGATTGGAGTCCTCCCGGGGAGCTGTTTTTT.

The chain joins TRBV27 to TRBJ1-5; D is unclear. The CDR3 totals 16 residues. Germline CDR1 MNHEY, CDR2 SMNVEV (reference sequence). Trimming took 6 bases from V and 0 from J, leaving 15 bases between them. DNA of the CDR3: TGTGCCAGCAGCTGGGCCCCTCCGGATAGCAATCAGCCCCAGCATTTT. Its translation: CASSWAPPDSNQPQHF.

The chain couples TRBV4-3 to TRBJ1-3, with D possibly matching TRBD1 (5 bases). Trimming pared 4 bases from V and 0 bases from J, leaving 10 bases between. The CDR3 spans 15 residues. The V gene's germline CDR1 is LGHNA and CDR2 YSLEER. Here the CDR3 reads CASSPLTASGNTIYF. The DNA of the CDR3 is TGCGCCAGCAGCCCCCTGACAGCCTCTGGAAACACCATATATTTT.

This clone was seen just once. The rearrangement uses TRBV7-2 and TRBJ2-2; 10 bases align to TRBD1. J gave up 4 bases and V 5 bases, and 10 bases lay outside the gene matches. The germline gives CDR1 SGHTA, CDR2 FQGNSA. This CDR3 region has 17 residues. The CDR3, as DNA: TGTGCCAGCAGCCCTTTCGGGACAGGGGCCATCACCGGGGAGCTGTTTTTT. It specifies CASSPFGTGAITGELFF.

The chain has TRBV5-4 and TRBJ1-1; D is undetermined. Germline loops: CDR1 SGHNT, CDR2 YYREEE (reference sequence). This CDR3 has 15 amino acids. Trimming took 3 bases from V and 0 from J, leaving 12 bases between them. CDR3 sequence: CASSSGAGLNTEAFF. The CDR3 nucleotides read TGTGCCAGCAGCTCGGGAGCAGGACTGAACACTGAAGCTTTCTTT.

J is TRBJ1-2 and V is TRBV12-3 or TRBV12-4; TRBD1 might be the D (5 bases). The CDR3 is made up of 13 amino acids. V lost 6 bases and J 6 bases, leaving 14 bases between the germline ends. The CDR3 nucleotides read TGTGCCAGCAGCCCCTTGGACAAGAATGGCTACACCTTC. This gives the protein CASSPLDKNGYTF.

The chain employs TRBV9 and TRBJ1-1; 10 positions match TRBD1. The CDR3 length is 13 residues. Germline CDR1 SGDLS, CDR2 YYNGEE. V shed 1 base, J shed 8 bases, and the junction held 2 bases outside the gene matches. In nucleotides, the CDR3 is TGTGCCAGCAGCGTAAGGGACAGGGGAGAAGCTTTCTTT. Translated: CASSVRDRGEAFF. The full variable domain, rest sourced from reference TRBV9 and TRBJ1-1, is DSGVTQTPKHLITATGQRVTLRCSPRSGDLSVYWYQQSLDQGLQFLIQYYNGEERAKGNILERFSAQQFPDLHSELNLSSLELGDSALYFCASSVRDRGEAFFGQGTRLTVV.

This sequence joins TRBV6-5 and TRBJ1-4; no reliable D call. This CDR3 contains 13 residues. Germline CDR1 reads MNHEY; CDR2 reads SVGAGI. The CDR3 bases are TGTGGTGCCACGGGGTCAGGCTTTAGGCAACTGTTTTTT. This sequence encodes CGATGSGFRQLFF.

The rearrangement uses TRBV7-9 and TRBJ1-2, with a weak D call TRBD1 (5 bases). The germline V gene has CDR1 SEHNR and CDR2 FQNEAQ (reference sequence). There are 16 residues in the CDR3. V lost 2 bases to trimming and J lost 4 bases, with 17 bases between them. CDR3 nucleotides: TGTGCCAGCAGCTTAAGGGGAGGCAGCGAATTCTATGGCTACACCTTC. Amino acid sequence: CASSLRGGSEFYGYTF.

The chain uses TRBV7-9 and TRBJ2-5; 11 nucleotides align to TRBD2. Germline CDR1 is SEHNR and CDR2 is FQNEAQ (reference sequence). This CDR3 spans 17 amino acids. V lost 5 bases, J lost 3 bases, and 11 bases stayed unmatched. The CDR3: CASSQGSLAGAEETQYF. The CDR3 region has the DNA TGTGCCAGCAGCCAGGGGTCACTAGCGGGGGCCGAAGAGACCCAGTACTTC.

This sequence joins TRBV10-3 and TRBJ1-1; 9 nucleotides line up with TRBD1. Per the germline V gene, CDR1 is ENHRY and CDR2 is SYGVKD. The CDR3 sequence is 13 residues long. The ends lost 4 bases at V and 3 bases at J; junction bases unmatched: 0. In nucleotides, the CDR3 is TGTGCCATCAGTGGGACAGGGGACACTGAAGCTTTCTTT. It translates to CAISGTGDTEAFF.

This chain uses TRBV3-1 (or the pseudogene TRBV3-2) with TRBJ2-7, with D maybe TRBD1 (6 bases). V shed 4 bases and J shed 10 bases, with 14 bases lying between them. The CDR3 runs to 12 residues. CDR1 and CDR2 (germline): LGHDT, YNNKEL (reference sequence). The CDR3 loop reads CASSLGQLEQYF. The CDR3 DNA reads TGTGCCAGCAGCCTTGGACAGTTGGAACAGTACTTC.

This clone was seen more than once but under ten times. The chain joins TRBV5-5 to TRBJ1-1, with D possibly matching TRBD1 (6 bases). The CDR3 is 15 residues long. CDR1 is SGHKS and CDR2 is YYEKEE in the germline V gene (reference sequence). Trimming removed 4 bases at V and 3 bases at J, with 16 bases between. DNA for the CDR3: TGTGCCAGCAGCCCGATTGGGGGGGCGGACACTGAAGCTTTCTTT. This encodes CASSPIGGADTEAFF.